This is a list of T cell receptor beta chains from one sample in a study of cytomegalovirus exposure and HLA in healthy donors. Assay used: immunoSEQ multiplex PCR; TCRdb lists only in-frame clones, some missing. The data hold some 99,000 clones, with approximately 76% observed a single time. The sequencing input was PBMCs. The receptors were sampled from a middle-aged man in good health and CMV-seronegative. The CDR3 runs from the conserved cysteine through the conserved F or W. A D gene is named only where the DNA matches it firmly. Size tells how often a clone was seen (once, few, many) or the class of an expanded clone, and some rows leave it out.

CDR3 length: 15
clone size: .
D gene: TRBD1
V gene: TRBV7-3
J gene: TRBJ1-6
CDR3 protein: CASSLAQGAQSPLHF
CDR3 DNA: TGTGCCAGCAGCTTGGCACAGGGGGCGCAATCACCCCTCCACTTT

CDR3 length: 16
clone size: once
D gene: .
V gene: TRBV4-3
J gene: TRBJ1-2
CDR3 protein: CASSQAIRATNYGYTF
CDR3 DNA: TGCGCCAGCAGCCAAGCTATCAGGGCAACTAACTATGGCTACACCTTC

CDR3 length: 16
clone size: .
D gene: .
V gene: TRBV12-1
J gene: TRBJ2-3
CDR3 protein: CASSSGLAGDTDTQYF
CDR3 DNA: TGTGCCAGCAGCTCGGGACTAGCGGGGGACACAGATACGCAGTATTTT

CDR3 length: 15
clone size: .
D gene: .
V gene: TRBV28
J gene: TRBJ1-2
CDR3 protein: CASSLQGSGNYGYTF
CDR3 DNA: TGTGCCAGCAGTCTACAGGGAAGTGGCAACTATGGCTACACCTTC

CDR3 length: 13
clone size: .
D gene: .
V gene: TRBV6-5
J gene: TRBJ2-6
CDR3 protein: CASSPSTGYVLTF
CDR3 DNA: TGTGCCAGCAGCCCTTCTACAGGGTACGTCCTGACTTTC

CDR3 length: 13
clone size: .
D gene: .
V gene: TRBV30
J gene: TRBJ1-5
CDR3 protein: CAWSTGSRQPQHF
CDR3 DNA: TGTGCCTGGTCGACAGGAAGTCGACAGCCCCAGCATTTT

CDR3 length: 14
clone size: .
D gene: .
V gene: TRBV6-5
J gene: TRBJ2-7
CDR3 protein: CASSYSVDRCGQYF
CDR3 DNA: TGTGCCAGCAGTTACTCGGTAGACAGGTGCGGGCAGTACTTC

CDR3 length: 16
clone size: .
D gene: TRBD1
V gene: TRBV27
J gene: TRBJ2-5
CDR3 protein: CASSILRTGAEETQYF
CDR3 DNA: TGTGCCAGCAGCATCCTACGGACAGGGGCCGAAGAGACCCAGTACTTC

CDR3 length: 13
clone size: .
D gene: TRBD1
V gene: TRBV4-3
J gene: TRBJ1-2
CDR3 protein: CASSRETGNGYPF
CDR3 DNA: TGCGCCAGCAGCCGCGAGACAGGGAACGGCTACCCCTTC

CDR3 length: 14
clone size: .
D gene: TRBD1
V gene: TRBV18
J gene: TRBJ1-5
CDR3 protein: CASSGQGAGQPQHF
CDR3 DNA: TGTGCCAGCTCAGGACAGGGGGCTGGGCAGCCCCAGCATTTT

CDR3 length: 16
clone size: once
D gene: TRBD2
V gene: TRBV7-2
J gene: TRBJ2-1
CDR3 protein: CASSLVGGGASNEQFF
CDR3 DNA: TGTGCCAGCAGCTTAGTTGGCGGGGGGGCGAGCAATGAGCAGTTCTTC

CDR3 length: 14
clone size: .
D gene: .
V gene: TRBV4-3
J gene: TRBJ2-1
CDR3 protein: CASSQEAYINEQFF
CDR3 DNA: TGCGCCAGCAGCCAAGAAGCTTATATCAATGAGCAGTTCTTC

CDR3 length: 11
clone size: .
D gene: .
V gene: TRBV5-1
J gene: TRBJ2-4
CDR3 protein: CASSSSDIQYF
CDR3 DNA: TGCGCCAGCAGCTCCTCAGACATTCAGTACTTC

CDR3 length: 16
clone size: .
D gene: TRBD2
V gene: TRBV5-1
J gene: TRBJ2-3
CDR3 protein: CASSLGRGGQGDTQYF
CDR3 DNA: TGCGCCAGCAGCTTGGGCCGGGGGGGCCAGGGAGATACGCAGTATTTT

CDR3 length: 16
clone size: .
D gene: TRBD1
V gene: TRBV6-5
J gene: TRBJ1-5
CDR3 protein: CASSYPPGQGGQPQHF
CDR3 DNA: TGTGCCAGCAGTTACCCCCCGGGACAGGGTGGTCAGCCCCAGCATTTT

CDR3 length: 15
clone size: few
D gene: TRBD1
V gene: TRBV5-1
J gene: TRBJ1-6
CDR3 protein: CASSGGQGWNSPLHF
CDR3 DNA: TGCGCCAGCAGCGGGGGACAGGGGTGGAATTCACCCCTCCACTTT

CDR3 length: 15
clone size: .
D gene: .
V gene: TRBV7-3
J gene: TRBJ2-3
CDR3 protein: CASRIAGSRTDTQYF
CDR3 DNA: TGTGCCAGCAGGATCGCCGGTTCCCGCACAGATACGCAGTATTTT

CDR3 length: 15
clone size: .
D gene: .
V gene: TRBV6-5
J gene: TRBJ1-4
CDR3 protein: CASSPFPRQAEKLFF
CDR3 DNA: TGTGCCAGCAGTCCCTTCCCCCGGCAGGCTGAAAAACTGTTTTTT

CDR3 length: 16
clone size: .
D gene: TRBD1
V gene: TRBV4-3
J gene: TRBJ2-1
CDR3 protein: CASSQDGTGGLDEQFF
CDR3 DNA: TGCGCCAGCAGCCAAGATGGGACAGGGGGCTTGGATGAGCAGTTCTTC

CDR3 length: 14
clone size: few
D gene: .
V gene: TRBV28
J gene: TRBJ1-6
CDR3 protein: CASSLEVVNSPLHF
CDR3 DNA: TGTGCCAGCAGTCTAGAGGTGGTTAATTCACCCCTCCACTTT

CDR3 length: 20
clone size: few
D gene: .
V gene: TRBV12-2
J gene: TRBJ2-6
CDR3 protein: CASLPSRQGSGPSGANVLTF
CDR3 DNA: TGTGCTAGCTTACCCTCCCGCCAGGGGTCAGGCCCCTCTGGGGCCAACGTCCTGACTTTC

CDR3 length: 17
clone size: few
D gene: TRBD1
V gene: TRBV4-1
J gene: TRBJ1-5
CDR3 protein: CASSQEGQLSSNQPQHF
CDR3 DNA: TGCGCCAGCAGCCAAGAGGGACAGCTTTCTAGCAATCAGCCCCAGCATTTT

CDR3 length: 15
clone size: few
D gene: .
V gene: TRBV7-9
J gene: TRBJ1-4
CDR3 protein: CALALGARTNEKLFF
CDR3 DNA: TGTGCCCTCGCACTTGGGGCAAGGACTAATGAAAAACTGTTTTTT

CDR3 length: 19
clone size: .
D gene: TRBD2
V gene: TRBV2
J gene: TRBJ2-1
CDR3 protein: CASKGQGLAGALSYNEQFF
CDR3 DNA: TGTGCCAGCAAAGGGCAGGGACTAGCGGGGGCCCTCTCCTACAATGAGCAGTTCTTC

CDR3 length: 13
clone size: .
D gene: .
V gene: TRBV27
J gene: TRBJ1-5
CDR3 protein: CASSFNSNQPQHF
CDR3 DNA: TGTGCCAGCAGTTTTAATAGCAATCAGCCCCAGCATTTT

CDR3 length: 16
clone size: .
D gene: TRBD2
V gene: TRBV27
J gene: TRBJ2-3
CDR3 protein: CASSESGGASTDTQYF
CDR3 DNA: TGTGCCAGCAGTGAGAGCGGGGGGGCCTCTACAGATACGCAGTATTTT

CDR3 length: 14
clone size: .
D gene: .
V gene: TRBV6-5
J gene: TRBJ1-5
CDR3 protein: CASSRGIVNQPQHF
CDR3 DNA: TGTGCCAGCAGCCGAGGGATCGTCAATCAGCCCCAGCATTTT

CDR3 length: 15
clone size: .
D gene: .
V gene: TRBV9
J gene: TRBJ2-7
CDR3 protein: CASSAERPGMGEQYF
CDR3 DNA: TGTGCCAGCAGCGCCGAGCGACCAGGGATGGGGGAGCAGTACTTC

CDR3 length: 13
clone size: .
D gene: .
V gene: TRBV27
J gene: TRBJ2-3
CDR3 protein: CASSFTFADTQYF
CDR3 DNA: TGTGCCAGCAGTTTTACTTTCGCAGATACGCAGTATTTT

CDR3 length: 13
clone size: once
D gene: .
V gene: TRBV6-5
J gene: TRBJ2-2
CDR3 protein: CASSPGYTGELFF
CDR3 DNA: TGTGCCAGCAGTCCCGGGTACACCGGGGAGCTGTTTTTT

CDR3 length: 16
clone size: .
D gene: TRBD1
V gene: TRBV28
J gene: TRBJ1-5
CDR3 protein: CASTPGGQGPNQPQHF
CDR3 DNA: TGTGCCAGCACCCCAGGGGGACAGGGGCCCAATCAGCCCCAGCATTTT

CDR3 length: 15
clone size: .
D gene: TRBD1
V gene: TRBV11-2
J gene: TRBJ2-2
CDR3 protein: CASSLVAGTGWELFF
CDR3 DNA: TGTGCCAGCAGCTTAGTAGCCGGGACAGGGTGGGAGCTGTTTTTT

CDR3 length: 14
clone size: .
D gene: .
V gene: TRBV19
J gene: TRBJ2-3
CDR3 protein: CASSIDLTMDTQYF
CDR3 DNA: TGTGCCAGTAGTATAGATCTAACCATGGATACGCAGTATTTT

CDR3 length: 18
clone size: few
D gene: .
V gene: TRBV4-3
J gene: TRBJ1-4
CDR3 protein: CASSQDPLWQVPNEKLFF
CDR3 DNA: TGCGCCAGCAGCCAAGATCCCTTGTGGCAGGTTCCTAATGAAAAACTGTTTTTT

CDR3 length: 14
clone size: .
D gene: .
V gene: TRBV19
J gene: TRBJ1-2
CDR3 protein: CASSTTQGRDGYTF
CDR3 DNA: TGTGCCAGTAGTACTACACAGGGTCGGGATGGCTACACCTTC

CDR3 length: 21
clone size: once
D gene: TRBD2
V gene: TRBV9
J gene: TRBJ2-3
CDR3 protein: CASSVASGGTVIPLSTDTQYF
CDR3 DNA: TGTGCCAGCAGCGTCGCTAGCGGGGGGACCGTAATACCCCTAAGCACAGATACGCAGTATTTT

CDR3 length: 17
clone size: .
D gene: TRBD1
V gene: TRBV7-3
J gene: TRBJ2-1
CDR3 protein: CASSSTGDRTLPGEQFF
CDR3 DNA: TGTGCCAGCAGCTCGACAGGGGATCGGACCCTACCGGGGGAGCAGTTCTTC

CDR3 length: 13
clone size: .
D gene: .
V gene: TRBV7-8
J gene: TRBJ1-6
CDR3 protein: CASSRDGLCPLHF
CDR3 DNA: TGTGCCAGCAGCCGTGACGGACTTTGCCCCCTCCACTTT

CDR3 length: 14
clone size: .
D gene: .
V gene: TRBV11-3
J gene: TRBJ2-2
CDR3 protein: CATSLGGGAGELFF
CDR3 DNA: TGTGCCACCTCCCTGGGAGGTGGGGCCGGGGAGCTGTTTTTT

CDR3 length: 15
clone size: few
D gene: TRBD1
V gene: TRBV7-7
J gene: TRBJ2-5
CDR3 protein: CASSFLTGIQETQYF
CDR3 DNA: TGTGCTAGCAGCTTCCTGACAGGGATCCAAGAGACCCAGTACTTC

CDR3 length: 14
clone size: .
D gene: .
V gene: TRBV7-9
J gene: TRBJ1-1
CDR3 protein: CASSLGTPNTEAFF
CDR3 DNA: TGTGCCAGCAGCTTAGGGACTCCGAACACTGAAGCTTTCTTT

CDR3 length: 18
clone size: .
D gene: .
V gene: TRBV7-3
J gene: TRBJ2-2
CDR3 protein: CASSLTRRETLPGGELFF
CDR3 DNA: TGTGCCAGCAGCTTAACCCGCAGGGAAACACTCCCAGGCGGGGAGCTGTTTTTT

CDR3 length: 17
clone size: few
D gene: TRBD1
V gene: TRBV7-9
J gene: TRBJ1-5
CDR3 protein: CASSAGTGSGSNQPQHF
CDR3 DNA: TGTGCCAGCAGCGCCGGGACAGGGAGTGGAAGCAATCAGCCCCAGCATTTT

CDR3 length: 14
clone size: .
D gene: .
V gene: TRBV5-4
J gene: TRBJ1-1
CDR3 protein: CASSFPRRGTEAFF
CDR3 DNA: TGTGCCAGCAGCTTTCCCCGGAGGGGCACTGAAGCTTTCTTT

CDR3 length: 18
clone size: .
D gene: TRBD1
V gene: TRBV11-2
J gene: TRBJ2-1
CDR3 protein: CASSYRDRGLRSYNEQFF
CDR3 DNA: TGTGCCAGCAGCTACCGGGACAGGGGGCTGAGATCCTACAATGAGCAGTTCTTC

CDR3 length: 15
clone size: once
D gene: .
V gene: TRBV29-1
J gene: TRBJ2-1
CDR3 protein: CSGNQGGVSYNEQFF
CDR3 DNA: TGCAGCGGAAACCAGGGGGGCGTCTCCTACAATGAGCAGTTCTTC

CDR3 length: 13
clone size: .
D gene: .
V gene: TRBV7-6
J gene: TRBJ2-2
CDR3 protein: CATQPQVTGELFF
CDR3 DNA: TGTGCCACACAACCCCAAGTCACCGGGGAGCTGTTTTTT

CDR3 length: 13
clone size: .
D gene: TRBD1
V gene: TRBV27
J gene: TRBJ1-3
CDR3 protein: CASRQGPGNTIYF
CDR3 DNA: TGTGCCAGCAGACAGGGGCCTGGAAACACCATATATTTT

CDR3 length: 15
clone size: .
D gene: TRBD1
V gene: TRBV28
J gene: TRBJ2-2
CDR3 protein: CASITGTENTGELFF
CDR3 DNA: TGTGCCAGCATTACCGGGACAGAGAACACCGGGGAGCTGTTTTTT

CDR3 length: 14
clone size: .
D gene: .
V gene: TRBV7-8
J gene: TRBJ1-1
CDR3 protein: CASSPRGVGEEAFF
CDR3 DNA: TGTGCCAGCAGTCCCCGGGGGGTAGGAGAAGAAGCTTTCTTT

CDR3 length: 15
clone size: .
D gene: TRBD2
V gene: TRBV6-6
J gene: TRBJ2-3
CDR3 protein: CASRLAGDRTDTQYF
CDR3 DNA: TGTGCCAGCAGACTAGCGGGGGACCGCACAGATACGCAGTATTTT

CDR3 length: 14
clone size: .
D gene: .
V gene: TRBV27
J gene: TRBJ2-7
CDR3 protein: CASSTHRVSYEQYF
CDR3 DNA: TGTGCCAGCAGCACCCACAGGGTATCCTACGAGCAGTACTTC

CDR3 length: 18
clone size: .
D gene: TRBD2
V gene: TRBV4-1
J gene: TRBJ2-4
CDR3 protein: CASNRLPLAGGQGNIQYF
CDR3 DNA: TGCGCCAGCAACCGACTTCCACTAGCGGGGGGGCAGGGAAACATTCAGTACTTC

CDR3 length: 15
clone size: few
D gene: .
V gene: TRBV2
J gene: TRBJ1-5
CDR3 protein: CASSELARNNQPQHF
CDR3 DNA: TGTGCCAGCAGTGAATTGGCAAGAAACAATCAGCCCCAGCATTTT